These 21 T cell receptor beta chains came from one sample sequenced in a study of metastatic and nonmetastatic thyroid tumors. Among the patients, none had received any treatment before thyroid surgery. TCRdb re-called clones from the PCR reads using MiXCR. The sample yields tens of thousands of clones, just over 35% seen once. The source material was tumor tissue. The source of these receptors is a female donor with papillary thyroid cancer or a benign thyroid nodule (not recorded which). Some clones in this sample may be carry-over from other donors' samples.

This clone has more than one count but fewer than ten. The rearrangement joins TRBV11-3 to TRBJ2-1, with a possible D match to TRBD1 (5 bases). V lost 0 bases and J 9 bases, leaving 9 bases between the germline ends. From germline, CDR1 is SGHNT and CDR2 YENEEA. This CDR3 is built from 13 residues. The CDR3 here is CASSLDQGGEQFF. The CDR3 DNA is TGTGCCAGCAGCTTAGATCAGGGCGGTGAGCAGTTCTTC.

This clone was counted between two and nine times. V usage is TRBV28 and J usage is TRBJ2-5; D is unclear. From germline, CDR1 is MDHEN and CDR2 SYDVKM. V lost 3 bases, J lost 1 base, and 9 bases lay in between. CDR3 size: 14 residues. CDR3 in amino acids: CASSFVDPQETQYF. The CDR3 DNA reads as TGTGCCAGCAGTTTCGTGGATCCCCAAGAGACCCAGTACTTC.

This rearrangement joins TRBV6-2 or TRBV6-3 to TRBJ2-1; a possible D gene is TRBD1 (5 bases). The CDR3 has 18 amino acids. The V end lost 2 bases, the J end lost 0 bases, and 17 bases lay between the germline ends. Germline values: CDR1 MNHEY, CDR2 SVGEGT. CDR3 coding DNA: TGTGCCAGCAGTTACGACTGGACAAGAAGAAGCTCCTACAATGAGCAGTTCTTC. Amino acids: CASSYDWTRRSSYNEQFF.

This rearrangement joins TRBV7-9 to TRBJ1-1; D call uncertain. Trimming removed 5 bases at V and 3 bases at J, with 10 bases between. This CDR3 comprises 13 residues. Per the germline V gene, CDR1 is SEHNR and CDR2 is FQNEAQ (reference sequence). The CDR3 nucleotides are TGTGCCAGCAGCAGCGCGGCGGACACTGAAGCTTTCTTT. The encoded protein is CASSSAADTEAFF.

This chain links TRBV18 with TRBJ2-5, with D uncertain. V was trimmed by 3 bases and J by 4 bases, leaving 9 bases between them. The CDR3 is 13 residues long. The germline CDR1 and CDR2 sequences are KGHSH and LQKENI. CDR3 sequence: CASSPSTPETQYF. The CDR3 nucleotides read TGTGCCAGCTCACCCTCGACCCCAGAGACCCAGTACTTC.

CDR3 loop: CASSYRPQWNTEAFF. CDR3 DNA: TGTGCCAGCAGTTACAGACCACAGTGGAACACTGAAGCTTTCTTT. V is TRBV6-6 and J is TRBJ1-1; no reliable D call. V was trimmed by 2 bases and J by 1 base, leaving 11 bases between them. This CDR3 is 15 amino acids long. Germline values: CDR1 MNHNY, CDR2 SVGAGI (reference sequence).

The rearrangement uses TRBV6-2 or TRBV6-3 and TRBJ1-3; D may be TRBD1 (6 bases). V dropped 0 bases and J dropped 2 bases, with 8 bases sitting between them. The CDR3 runs to 15 residues. Germline V gene data show CDR1 as MNHEY and CDR2 as SVGEGT. Here the CDR3 reads CASSYSWTAGNTIYF. In DNA form, the CDR3 reads TGTGCCAGCAGTTACTCATGGACAGCTGGAAACACCATATATTTT.

V is TRBV5-1 and J is TRBJ2-5, with D hard to call. CDR3 length: 16 residues. Trimming removed 2 bases from V and 7 bases from J, with 21 bases in between. Germline CDR1 and CDR2: SGHRS and YFSETQ. Written as DNA, the CDR3 is TGCGCCAGCAGCTTAGAGGAGTTGCCCTCTTTAAGGACCCAGTACTTC. Translated, it gives CASSLEELPSLRTQYF.

Sample share makes this clone large. The gene calls are TRBV28 and TRBJ2-7, with D perhaps TRBD2 (6 bases). CDR3 length: 16 residues. V gave up 2 bases and J gave up 3 bases, with 17 bases separating them. Per the germline V gene, CDR1 is MDHEN and CDR2 is SYDVKM. This CDR3 is CASSLRDFQGVYEQYF. CDR3 sequence (DNA): TGTGCCAGCAGTTTAAGGGACTTCCAAGGAGTCTACGAGCAGTACTTC.

This clone occurred once. The V call is TRBV5-1, the J call TRBJ2-7; tentative D call: TRBD1 (6 bases). Trimming removed 5 bases at V and 2 bases at J, with 11 bases between. The CDR3 totals 13 residues. Germline CDR1 and CDR2: SGHRS and YFSETQ. Here the CDR3 reads CASRTGVAYEQYF. DNA of the CDR3: TGCGCCAGCAGGACAGGTGTAGCCTACGAGCAGTACTTC.

This clone was counted between two and nine times. The V and J genes are TRBV12-3 or TRBV12-4 and TRBJ1-6, with D possibly matching TRBD1 (6 bases). The CDR3 is made up of 13 amino acids. Trimming took 5 bases from V and 9 from J, leaving 11 bases between them. CDR3 bases: TGTGCCAGCAGTCCGCGAGGGGGTTCACCCCTCCACTTT. It translates to CASSPRGGSPLHF.

The chain recombines TRBV7-6 with TRBJ2-2; D uncertain. The germline V gene encodes CDR1 SGHVS and CDR2 FNYEAQ. This CDR3 is built from 15 residues. V gave up 5 bases and J gave up 7 bases, with 17 bases separating them. CDR3 DNA: TGTGCCAGCAGCCTTCGACCGATACACGGCGGGGAGCTGTTTTTT. Translated: CASSLRPIHGGELFF. Supplemented by reference TRBV7-6 and TRBJ2-2, the full variable domain reads GAGVSQSPRYKVTKRGQDVALRCDPISGHVSLYWYRQALGQGPEFLTYFNYEAQQDKSGLPNDRFSAERPEGSISTLTIQRTEQRDSAMYRCASSLRPIHGGELFFGEGSRLTVL.

The V gene is TRBV12-3 or TRBV12-4, the J gene TRBJ2-1; TRBD2 agrees at 11 bases. The CDR3 totals 14 residues. V lost 7 bases to trimming and J lost 9 bases; unmatched junction nucleotides: 8. In DNA, the CDR3 is TGTGCCAGCAAGACTAGCGGGATCCTGGGTGAGCAGTTCTTC. The encoded protein is CASKTSGILGEQFF.

This clone was seen a few times. The gene calls are TRBV27 and TRBJ2-7, with D possibly TRBD1 on 5 matching bases. The germline V gene has CDR1 MNHEY and CDR2 SMNVEV (reference sequence). The CDR3 covers 16 residues. Trimming left V 0 bases short and J 1 base short, with 13 bases between. CDR3 bases: TGTGCCAGCAGTTTATCCTTGGCAGGGTCATCCTACGAGCAGTACTTC. Translation: CASSLSLAGSSYEQYF.

A few counts support this clone. The V and J genes are TRBV6-1 and TRBJ1-5; D gene unclear. The germline CDR1 and CDR2 sequences are MNHNS and SASEGT. Trimming removed 3 bases from V and 0 bases from J, with 12 bases in between. The CDR3 length is 16 residues. The CDR3 here is CASSERPDYSNQPQHF. CDR3 in DNA: TGTGCCAGCAGTGAGAGGCCGGACTATAGCAATCAGCCCCAGCATTTT.

This chain uses TRBV12-3 or TRBV12-4 with TRBJ2-7, with 8 bases that match TRBD1. This CDR3 comprises 14 residues. Germline trimming cut 4 bases from V and 3 bases from J; bases unmatched to any gene: 5. CDR3 sequence: CASSWGQASYEQYF. The CDR3 coding sequence is TGTGCCAGCAGTTGGGGACAGGCCAGCTACGAGCAGTACTTC.

This sequence joins TRBV6-2 or TRBV6-3 and TRBJ1-6; 10 bases are shared with TRBD1. V gave up 7 bases and J gave up 6 bases; unmatched junction bases: 15. Germline CDR1 reads MNHEY; CDR2 reads SVGEGT. This CDR3 has 18 amino acids. CDR3: CASNPPGTGDAFNSPLHF. DNA of the CDR3: TGTGCCAGCAACCCCCCCGGGACAGGGGACGCCTTTAATTCACCCCTCCACTTT.

The chain carries TRBV7-3 and TRBJ2-1; D is perhaps TRBD1 or TRBD2 (5 bases each). Germline assignment: CDR1 SGHTA and CDR2 FQGTGA. This CDR3 region has 17 residues. V was trimmed by 0 bases and J by 2 bases, leaving 14 bases between them. The CDR3 here is CASSLTGTPWAYNEQFF. The CDR3 DNA reads TGTGCCAGCAGCTTAACCGGGACCCCTTGGGCCTACAATGAGCAGTTCTTC. The full variable domain, with the rest looked up from reference TRBV7-3 and TRBJ2-1, is GAGVSQTPSNKVTEKGKYVELRCDPISGHTALYWYRQSLGQGPEFLIYFQGTGAADDSGLPNDRFFAVRPEGSVSTLKIQRTERGDSAVYLCASSLTGTPWAYNEQFFGPGTRLTVL.

Many counts were recorded for this clone. V usage is TRBV6-2 or TRBV6-3 and J usage is TRBJ2-1; 11 bases align to TRBD1. Trimming removed 6 bases from V and 8 bases from J; junction bases left unmatched: 12. This CDR3 has 16 residues. CDR1 is MNHEY and CDR2 is SVGEGT in the germline V gene. CDR3 in amino acids: CASSPQAGQGADEQFF. The CDR3 DNA reads as TGTGCCAGCAGCCCCCAGGCCGGACAGGGGGCAGATGAGCAGTTCTTC.

A few counts support this clone. V usage is TRBV28 and J usage is TRBJ2-2; no clear D gene. The CDR3 consists of 12 residues. V was cut by 2 bases and J by 7 bases, with 5 bases left in between. The germline V gene encodes CDR1 MDHEN and CDR2 SYDVKM. The CDR3, as DNA: TGTGCCAGCAGTTTAGGGTTCGGGGAGCTGTTTTTT. Translation gives CASSLGFGELFF.

J is TRBJ1-5 and V is TRBV6-2 or TRBV6-3, with unresolved D. V gave up 5 bases and J gave up 4 bases, with 6 bases separating them. Germline V gene data show CDR1 as MNHEY and CDR2 as SVGEGT. There are 12 residues in the CDR3. The CDR3, as DNA: TGTGCCAGCAGTACCTGGAATCAGCCCCAGCATTTT. It is translated as CASSTWNQPQHF.